This T cell receptor beta chain was identified in a study of T cells in Graves' hyperthyroidism and ophthalmopathy. Study in general: Pretreatment peripheral blood was obtained at initial diagnosis.

Trimming removed 0 bases from V and 10 bases from J, with 10 bases in between. The CDR3 has 13 residues. Per the germline V gene, CDR1 is LGHNA and CDR2 is YSLEER. Stable hyperthyroidism: no ophthalmopathy progression over 18 months of follow-up. Uncontrolled infections, other autoimmune diseases, pregnancy or lactation led to exclusion of patients. Regions amplified from RNA transcripts were the TCR beta CDR3 regions. HTBI primers were the set used in a first-round RT-PCR of the TCR CDR3. TCRdb recomputed calls from the multiplex PCR reads with MiXCR, one row per CDR3 protein. This table holds under 700,000 distinct CDR3 sequences, around 17% found once.

Sequenced input: blood. This clonotype was sampled from a woman between 18 and 30 years old with Graves' hyperthyroidism. The chain couples TRBV4-3 to TRBJ2-1; D not certain. CDR3 coding DNA: TGCGCCAGCAGCCAAGAGGAATTTGGGGAGCAGTTCTTC. This encodes CASSQEEFGEQFF.